Shown below are 7 T cell receptor beta chains from a single sample sequenced in a study of blood T cell repertoires in COVID-19. Clones were read by immunoSEQ multiplex PCR, and TCRdb kept only the in-frame ones, dropping some. The sample has under 350,000 clones; about 85% are singletons. The sequenced sample was peripheral blood. These TCRs come from a human donor in a cohort sampled during active COVID-19.

The CDR3 is CASSQDRGLRKFF. CDR3 bases: TGTGCCAGCAGCCAAGATCGGGGTCTAAGAAAGTTCTTC. The chain uses TRBV14 and TRBJ2-1; D may be TRBD2 (5 bases). V was shortened by 0 bases and J by 14 bases, with 14 bases between the two germline ends. Germline CDR1 SGHDN, CDR2 FVKESK. This CDR3 is built from 13 residues.

This rearrangement joins TRBV27 to TRBJ1-6; possible D gene TRBD1, 5 bases. V was cut by 4 bases and J by 6 bases, with 13 bases left in between. Germline CDR1 and CDR2: MNHEY and SMNVEV (reference sequence). The CDR3 runs 15 residues. CDR3 DNA: TGTGCCAGCAGTTCTACAGGCTGGGGTAATTCACCCCTCCACTTT. This codes for CASSSTGWGNSPLHF.

The chain joins TRBV18 to TRBJ2-6; tentative D call: TRBD2 (5 bases). The V end was cut by 3 bases, the J end by 4 bases, with 13 bases between. From germline, CDR1 is KGHSH and CDR2 LQKENI. This CDR3 is built from 16 residues. CDR3 in amino acids: CASSPIEGPGANVLTF. CDR3 DNA sequence: TGTGCCAGCTCACCCATCGAGGGCCCCGGGGCCAACGTCCTGACTTTC.

J is TRBJ2-2 and V is TRBV7-9; 7 nucleotides line up with TRBD1. V shed 4 bases and J 7 bases; nucleotides not matched to a gene: 9. Looked up from germline, CDR1 is SEHNR and CDR2 is FQNEAQ (reference sequence). The CDR3 is made up of 15 amino acids. CDR3 nucleotides: TGTGCCAGCAGCTCAACAGGGACAGCGCTCGGGGAGCTGTTTTTT. Translated, it gives CASSSTGTALGELFF.

This clone was recorded only once. J is TRBJ2-7 and V is TRBV18; D perhaps matches TRBD1 (5 bases). Germline V gene sequence: CDR1 KGHSH, CDR2 LQKENI. V dropped 3 bases and J dropped 4 bases, with 10 bases sitting between them. There are 13 residues in the CDR3. The CDR3 DNA reads as TGTGCCAGCTCACCGGTCGACAGTTACGAGCAGTACTTC. Translation gives CASSPVDSYEQYF.

The gene calls are TRBV4-1 and TRBJ1-4; 7 positions match TRBD1. V dropped 0 bases and J dropped 6; count of bases not matched to a gene: 4. Germline V gene lookup returns CDR1 MGHRA and CDR2 YSYEKL. The CDR3 is made up of 15 amino acids. The CDR3: CASSQDYRGHEKLFF. CDR3 nucleotides: TGCGCCAGCAGCCAAGATTACAGGGGACATGAAAAACTGTTTTTT.

This clone was detected only once. This chain connects TRBV11-2 to TRBJ1-5; D remains unclear. Germline V gene lookup returns CDR1 SGHAT and CDR2 FQNNGV. With 0 bases removed from V and 5 bases from J, the gap between germline ends came to 5 bases. The CDR3 consists of 13 residues. The CDR3 DNA sequence: TGTGCCAGCAGCTTAGATCGGGATCAGCCCCAGCATTTT. Encoded protein: CASSLDRDQPQHF.